This TCR beta chain was sequenced during a study of shared clonotypes between healthy human individuals. Study context: Every donor yielded three CD4 naive, three CD4 memory, two CD8 naive and one CD8 memory plate.

Study-wide results and caveats: With four donors compared, around 5.4% of naive CD4 clonotypes were shared. Lower generation probabilities were found for non-shared clonotypes than for those shared by all four donors.

Between the trimmed V and J ends, which lost 1 base and 1 base, there was a span of 8 bases. CDR1 is SNHLY, CDR2 FYNNEI, per germline. The length of the CDR3 is 15 residues. This clone was seen a single time. The antigen is unknown. Sorted-subset replicate PCRs used 150 to 200 ng of genomic DNA. This amount corresponded to tens of thousands of T cell genomes. Assay used: immunoSEQ multiplex PCR; TCRdb lists only in-frame clones, some missing. The data show just over 2,000,000 clones, with 85% to 95% seen just once and roughly 0.13% held by the top ten. The sample consisted of naive CD4+ T cells sorted from blood. Subset indicated: CD45RA+ positively selected. This chain connects TRBV2 to TRBJ1-5; tentatively, D is TRBD1 (6 bases). This clonotype originated in a man between 18 and 35 years old in good health. CDR3 amino acids: CASSEGTESNQPQHF. The CDR3 coding sequence is TGTGCCAGCAGTGAAGGGACAGAAAGCAATCAGCCCCAGCATTTT.